Presented here are 10 T cell receptor beta chains from one specimen sequenced in a study of response to subunit inactivated influenza vaccine. TCRdb reanalysed the RT-PCR reads using MiXCR and keeps one entry per CDR3 protein. Seen here are hundreds of thousands of distinct CDR3 sequences, over 9% observed once, and the top ten hold approximately 9.9%. These sequences were also reported in another study, on T cells expressing NK-cell markers. Per that study: Production of TCR beta cDNA relied on 5'RACE template switching with UMIs.

The starting material was PBMCs from blood, obtained on the day of vaccination. The receptors shown here come from a man aged 45-65 years who received an inactivated influenza vaccine.

By sample fraction, this clonotype is medium-sized. The chain joins TRBV12-3 or TRBV12-4 to TRBJ2-1, with TRBD1 identical over 9 bases. CDR3 length: 15 residues. The V and J ends lost 7 bases and 6 bases, in that order; junction bases with no gene match: 10. This CDR3 is CASTIGTGSGNEQFF. In DNA, the CDR3 is TGTGCCAGCACCATAGGGACAGGGAGCGGCAATGAGCAGTTCTTC.

J is TRBJ1-1 and V is TRBV6-1, with 10 bases lining up with TRBD1. Germline V gene sequence: CDR1 MNHNS, CDR2 SASEGT. CDR3 length equals 15 residues. The trim removed 8 bases at V and 0 bases at J, leaving 6 bases unmatched. CDR3 protein: CASDAGQGVNTEAFF. In DNA form, the CDR3 reads TGTGCCAGCGACGCCGGACAGGGGGTGAACACTGAAGCTTTCTTT.

The V call is TRBV5-5, the J call TRBJ2-6; D gene unclear. CDR1 SGHKS and CDR2 YYEKEE come from the germline V gene (reference sequence). Between the trimmed V and J ends, which lost 0 bases and 7 bases, there was a span of 14 bases. The CDR3 sequence is 16 residues long. The CDR3 loop is CASSLGGTLSANVLTF. CDR3 in DNA: TGTGCCAGCAGCTTGGGTGGCACCCTTAGTGCCAACGTCCTGACTTTC.

This clonotype was detected a few times. V is TRBV27 and J is TRBJ2-1; 7 nucleotides line up with TRBD2. Germline-derived CDR1 and CDR2 are MNHEY and SMNVEV (reference sequence). The CDR3 contains 15 residues. Losses at the gene ends were 4 bases for V and 0 bases for J; bases not matched to a gene: 3. CDR3 nucleotides: TGTGCCAGCAGTTCGGGGGGATACTCCTACAATGAGCAGTTCTTC. This encodes CASSSGGYSYNEQFF.

With regard to this clonotype: A much bigger clone sits one base away, suggesting this may be a read error. The chain links TRBV6-5 to TRBJ2-7; 12 bases agree with TRBD2. The CDR3 is 15 amino acids. V shed 0 bases, J shed 4 bases, and the junction held 1 base outside the gene matches. CDR1 is MNHEY and CDR2 is SVGAGI in the germline V gene. The CDR3 is CASSYSTSGSYEQYF. The DNA of the CDR3 is TGTGCCAGCAGTTACTCGACTAGCGGGAGTTACGAGCAGTACTTC.

The rearrangement links TRBV29-1 to TRBJ2-7; possible D gene TRBD2, 6 bases. The CDR3 is 11 amino acids. Germline CDR1 is SQVTM and CDR2 is ANQGSEA. V was trimmed by 4 bases and J by 6 bases, leaving 10 bases between them. In DNA form, the CDR3 reads TGCAGCGTTGGGCGGGACTCCGAGCAGTACTTC. Translating gives CSVGRDSEQYF.

The rearrangement uses TRBV12-3 or TRBV12-4 and TRBJ2-3; 11 nucleotides align to TRBD2. The ends lost 5 bases at V and 5 bases at J; junction bases unmatched: 21. The length of the CDR3 is 20 residues. CDR3 in DNA: TGTGCCAGCAGTGGCACCCGGCTTAGCGGGAGGGCCCAGCGGAAAGATACGCAGTATTTT. It is translated as CASSGTRLSGRAQRKDTQYF.

This clonotype appeared a few times. The chain joins TRBV7-2 to TRBJ2-2; D not resolved. V was pared by 5 bases and J by 0 bases, with 10 bases between. This CDR3 spans 15 amino acids. Germline CDR1 and CDR2: SGHTA and FQGNSA. The CDR3 protein is CASSPRRPNTGELFF. The CDR3 DNA is TGTGCCAGCAGCCCTCGCCGACCGAACACCGGGGAGCTGTTTTTT.

In DNA form, the CDR3 reads TGTGCCAGCACCCCTAGTAGGGACAGAATGAACACTGAAGCTTTCTTT. It specifies CASTPSRDRMNTEAFF. The chain employs TRBV12-3 or TRBV12-4 and TRBJ1-1; 7 nucleotides match TRBD1. Trimming cost V 7 bases and J 0 bases; bases outside gene matches: 11. CDR3 size: 16 residues.

The chain employs TRBV11-1 and TRBJ2-2, with 14 bases aligning to TRBD2. The trim removed 5 bases at V and 3 bases at J, leaving 11 bases unmatched. This CDR3 comprises 19 residues. CDR1 SGHAT and CDR2 FQDESV come from the germline V gene (reference sequence). The CDR3 nucleotides are TGTGCCAGCAGCGACCGACTAGCGGGGGGGCCGGTGGACACCGGGGAGCTGTTTTTT. Translation: CASSDRLAGGPVDTGELFF.